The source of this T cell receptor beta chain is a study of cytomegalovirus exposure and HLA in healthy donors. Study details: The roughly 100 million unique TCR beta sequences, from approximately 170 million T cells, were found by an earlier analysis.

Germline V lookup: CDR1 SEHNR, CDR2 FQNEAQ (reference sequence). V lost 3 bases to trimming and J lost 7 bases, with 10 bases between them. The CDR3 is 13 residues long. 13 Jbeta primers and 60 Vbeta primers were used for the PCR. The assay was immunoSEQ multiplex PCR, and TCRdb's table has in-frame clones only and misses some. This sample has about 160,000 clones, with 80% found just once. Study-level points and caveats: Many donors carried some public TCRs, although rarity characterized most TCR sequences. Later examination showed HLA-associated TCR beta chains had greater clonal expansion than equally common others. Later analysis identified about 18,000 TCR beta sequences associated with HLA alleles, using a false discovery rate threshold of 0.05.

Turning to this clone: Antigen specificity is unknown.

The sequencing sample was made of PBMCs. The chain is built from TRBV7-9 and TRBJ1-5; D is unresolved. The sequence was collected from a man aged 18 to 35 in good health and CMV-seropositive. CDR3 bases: TGTGCCAGCAGCTTGTCGGGTCGACAGCCCCAGCATTTT. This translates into CASSLSGRQPQHF.